This TCR beta chain originates from a study of blood T cell repertoires in COVID-19. The CDR3 loop spans 16 amino acids. Looked up from germline, CDR1 is SNHLY and CDR2 is FYNNEI. Trimming removed 4 bases from V and 5 bases from J, with 18 bases in between. Clones were read by immunoSEQ multiplex PCR, and TCRdb kept only the in-frame ones, dropping some. The table records about 200,000 clones, more than 70% of them present only once. The rearrangement joins TRBV2 to TRBJ1-5; a possible D gene is TRBD1 (6 bases). The TCR originated in a man aged 35 to 55 with acute COVID-19. Sequencing input: PBMCs or T cells enriched from blood (not recorded which). The CDR3 reads CASSGQDAGAYQPQHF. As DNA, the CDR3 is TGTGCCAGCAGTGGACAGGACGCTGGGGCGTATCAGCCCCAGCATTTT.